This TCR beta chain was found in a study of blood T cell repertoires in COVID-19. Study summary: PBMCs, B-cell-depleted T cells, or T cells provided the cDNA or gDNA that made up the material.

The junction had 0 bases not matched to a gene; V was cut back by 4 bases and J by 6 bases. In germline, CDR1 is KGHSH, CDR2 LQKENI. The CDR3 covers 12 residues. Which cohort a participant joined came from the clinical history participants gave. Measured with immunoSEQ multiplex PCR; TCRdb has only the in-frame clones, and not every one. Here the sample spans a few hundred thousand clones, approximately 90% being singletons. The V and J genes are TRBV18 and TRBJ2-1, with 7 bases identical to TRBD2. Source material: PBMCs or T cells enriched from blood (not recorded which). This TCR was recovered from a middle-aged woman who had been exposed to COVID-19. CDR3 nucleotide sequence: TGTGCCAGCTCACTAGCGGGCAATGAGCAGTTCTTC. Amino acid sequence: CASSLAGNEQFF.